This entry is about one T cell receptor (beta chain). Its antigen is currently not known. The sample holds no much larger clone one base away, and base qualities are not on file. This record comes from a study of siplizumab effects on memory and regulatory T cells (dated by TCRdb to the late 2010s). Study-level background: Paired mixed lymphocyte reactions were run with siplizumab at 1 ug/mL and without drug, across eight or nine responder-stimulator pairs. The study looked at the effect of siplizumab, an anti-CD2 antibody, on alloreactive T-cell subsets in allogeneic mixed lymphocyte reactions made from human PBMCs. Findings and caveats that apply to the study as a whole: Whether proliferating Tregs from siplizumab cultures actually had suppressive function was not functionally confirmed. Because sequences below about 10^-5 frequency were poorly captured, only a minor fraction of alloreactive clones could be mapped to unstimulated subsets. Unstimulated naive T cells appeared more diverse than memory T cells, and naive cells seemed to contribute substantially to the alloresponse. For roughly 80-97% of proliferating CD4+ or CD8+ clones, no naive or memory phenotype could be assigned. Siplizumab significantly lowered the cumulative frequency of alloreactive sequences that could be traced to unstimulated CD4+ memory T cells. Among mappable alloreactive CD4+ clones, an average Treg-derived fraction of over 60% was observed with siplizumab, compared with roughly 25% in control reactions.

Library creation used the immunoSEQ multiplex PCR assay. The deep sequencing platform assayed about 10^5 TCR templates per sample. Genomic DNA extracted from sorted T cells was used for TCRbeta CDR3 sequencing. The authors' pipeline ran thus. Clonal analysis of TCRbeta CDR3 data was done in the R programming language. Alloreactive CD4+ and CD8+ clones were identified by comparing unstimulated samples to CFSE-low samples taken after the reaction. Regulatory or non-regulatory origin was assigned to alloreactive CD4+ clones by matching of sequences to sorted unstimulated Treg and non-Treg repertoires. TCRdb carries this immuneACCESS record with in-frame sequences only. Its versions omit some clonotypes, under half of them owing to an unresolved V gene in the studies checked, with the rest unexplained. V and J calls and clone size are as listed in that table; D and trimming were resolved from the DNA. The sample table holds over 14,000 clones, of which 45% to 50% were seen once. 7.5% to 10% of the sample is in the top ten clones.

Cells in the mixed lymphocyte reaction were cultured together at 37 degrees C for under seven days. Responder PBMCs were labelled with CFSE and stimulator PBMCs were labelled with Violet Dye, after which the responder and stimulator PBMCs were mixed at a 1:1 ratio. Sorted unstimulated T cells, along with proliferating T cells recovered from mixed lymphocyte reactions, underwent TCRbeta CDR3 sequencing. Fresh whole blood from nine to ten HLA-typed healthy donors was used as the source from which PBMCs were isolated. Proliferating CFSE-low responder T cells were FACS-sorted after the mixed lymphocyte reaction for TCR sequencing. Measured from the cysteine to the phenylalanine, the CDR3 is 15 residues long. Just the 45-base CDR3 DNA is kept, in frame starting at base 1. The germline V gene supplies CDR1 SGHDT and CDR2 YYEEEE. V is pared back by 4 bases and J by 12 bases, with 23 bases lying between the germline termini.

The V and J genes are TRBV5-6 and TRBJ2-1, with no D gene named confidently. Sample: CFSE-low (dividing) CD4+ T cells sorted from an allogeneic mixed lymphocyte reaction. The source is a human donor in good health; the cells came from an allogeneic mixed lymphocyte reaction. Read as DNA, the sequence is TGTGCCAGCAGCCTCGGCCAGGAAGGCGGTTTTGGGCAGTTCTTC. It is translated as CASSLGQEGGFGQFF.